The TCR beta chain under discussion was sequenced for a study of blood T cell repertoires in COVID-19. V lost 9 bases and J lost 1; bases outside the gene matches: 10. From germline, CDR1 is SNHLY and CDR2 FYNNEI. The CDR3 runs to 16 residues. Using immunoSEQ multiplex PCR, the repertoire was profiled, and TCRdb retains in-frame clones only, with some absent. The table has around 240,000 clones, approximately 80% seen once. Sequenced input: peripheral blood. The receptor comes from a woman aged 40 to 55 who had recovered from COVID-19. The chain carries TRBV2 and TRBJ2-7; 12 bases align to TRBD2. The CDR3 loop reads CARQKTSGGTSYEQYF. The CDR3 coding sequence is TGTGCCAGACAAAAGACTAGCGGGGGTACTTCCTACGAGCAGTACTTC.